This TCR beta chain came from a study of technical replicates of blood from several donors. The CDR3 totals 14 residues. The germline CDR1 and CDR2 sequences are SGDLS and YYNGEE. Unmatched junction bases numbered 0, after V lost 0 bases and J lost 4 bases. Sequencing was performed with immunoSEQ multiplex PCR; in TCRdb, only in-frame clones are kept and a portion is missing. The sample lists thousands of clones; 91% were seen once. The receptor comes from a human donor in good health. The chain is built from TRBV9 and TRBJ1-3; 8 bases fit TRBD1. Sequencing was performed on PBMCs. CDR3 in amino acids: CASSVGTGGNTIYF. The CDR3 region has the DNA TGTGCCAGCAGCGTAGGGACAGGGGGAAACACCATATATTTT.